This T cell receptor (beta chain) was obtained from a study of blood T cell repertoires in COVID-19. Study at large: Specimens from acute and convalescent COVID-19 originated in the United States, Italy and Spain. The cDNA or gDNA used as material had been derived from T cells, B-cell-depleted T cells, or PBMCs.

Trimming pared 5 bases from V and 1 base from J, leaving 12 bases between. CDR3 size: 14 residues. CDR1 and CDR2 from the germline V gene are SGHRS and YFSETQ. Seattle enrolled patients during active infection and tracked them longitudinally. Per the study methods: The authors estimated nucleated cell counts from reference gene primer amplification. The data were produced by immunoSEQ multiplex PCR, yet TCRdb's version contains in-frame clones alone and is incomplete. That table supplies the V and J calls and clone size; D and trimming were determined from the DNA. The sample lists about 100,000 clones, around nine tenths occurring once.

This chain uses TRBV5-1 with TRBJ1-1; no definite D call. Sample: peripheral blood. The source of this sequence is a woman aged 50 to 65 with COVID-19, enrolled during active disease. For the CDR3, the DNA is TGCGCCAGCAGTGACTTTTTCTCGAACACTGAAGCTTTCTTT. Translation: CASSDFFSNTEAFF.